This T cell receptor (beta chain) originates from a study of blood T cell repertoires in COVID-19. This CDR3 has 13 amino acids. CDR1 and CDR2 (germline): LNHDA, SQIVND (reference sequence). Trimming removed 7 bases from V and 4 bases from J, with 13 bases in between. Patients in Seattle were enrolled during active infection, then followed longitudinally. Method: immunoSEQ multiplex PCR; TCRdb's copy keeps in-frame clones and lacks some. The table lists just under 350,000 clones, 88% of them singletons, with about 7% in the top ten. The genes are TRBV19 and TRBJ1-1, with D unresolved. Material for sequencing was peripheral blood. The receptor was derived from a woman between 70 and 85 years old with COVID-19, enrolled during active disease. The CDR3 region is CASKQTEGTEAFF. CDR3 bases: TGTGCCAGTAAACAGACCGAAGGCACTGAAGCTTTCTTT.